This TCR beta chain was documented in a study of blood T cell repertoires in COVID-19 (dated by TCRdb to 2018 to 2021). For the study in its entirety: The collaborator samples originated in the United States, Italy and Spain and spanned the acute and convalescent phases of COVID-19. The prospective study material was composed of cDNA or gDNA derived from T cells, B-cell-depleted T cells, or PBMCs. The dataset comprised deeply sampled blood TCRbeta repertoires from subjects exposed to, actively infected with, or recovered from COVID-19. The repertoires were made available in a free public database intended to serve as a resource for research on the immune response to SARS-CoV-2. The samples were drawn from the first 160 participants of the ongoing ImmuneRACE study and from 1,254 subjects provided by 6 global collaborators. A de-identified subject ID, COVID-19 status, age in years and sex were almost always included in the sample metadata. Where available, HLA class I and class II types were obtained from metadata supplied by the sample provider rather than from assay-based typing. What the research found in general, with its limitations: The amount of clinical and demographic metadata varied by source and participant and was provided uncurated.

This clone has a handful of counts. Which antigen it targets is not known. The record has no base qualities; no much larger clone is one base away. CDR1 GTSNPN and CDR2 SVGIG are derived from the germline V gene (reference sequence). V loses 6 bases, J loses 4 bases, and the germline ends lie 19 bases apart. From the cysteine up to the phenylalanine, the CDR3 has a length of 15 residues. Just the 45-base CDR3 DNA is kept, in frame starting at base 1. One collaborating source in Seattle enrolled patients during active infection and followed them longitudinally through the course of disease. Whole blood was collected in K2EDTA tubes by collaborating institutions according to the institutions' own protocols. For TCRbeta analysis, collaborators shipped samples in one of three forms: frozen whole blood, isolated PBMCs, or DNA extracted from either of those sample types. TCRbeta CDR3 regions were amplified from genomic DNA using the immunoSEQ Assay, a bias-controlled multiplex PCR. The study's own analysis went as follows. The number of nucleated cells in each sample was estimated from the amplification of reference gene primers within the assay. To quantify the absolute abundance of each unique TCRbeta CDR3 rearrangement, sequence reads were collapsed and filtered. For each sample, productive Simpson clonality was calculated as the square root of Simpson's diversity index over productive rearrangements. Here the immuneACCESS table is served through TCRdb, limited to in-frame sequences with V and J called. Missing clones are a known gap in these copies; in checked studies unresolved V genes cover under half, and the rest lacks a known reason. The V and J calls and clone size are taken from that table; D and trimming were inferred from the DNA. The sample table holds approximately 150,000 clones, of which more than 75% were seen once. The ten largest clones capture about 4.9% of the sample.

The TCR was taken from a man between 18 and 29 years old with COVID-19, enrolled during active disease. The sequence is built from TRBV30 and TRBJ1-3, with TRBD1 as a weak D call on 5 bases. Sequences were obtained from peripheral blood. The CDR3 protein: CACLALAGPGNTIYF. Here is the DNA: TGTGCCTGCCTGGCCCTGGCAGGGCCGGGAAACACCATATATTTT.